This is a list of T cell receptor beta chains from one sample in a study of early T cells in non-severe SARS-CoV-2 infection. MiXCR, applied by TCRdb to the 5' RACE reads, yields one record per CDR3 protein. Here the sample spans tens of thousands of distinct CDR3 sequences, about 9.1% being singletons. The sequencing input was whole blood. These receptors came from an adult who was a healthcare worker with PCR-confirmed SARS-CoV-2 infection or an uninfected control (not recorded which). The CDR3 runs from the conserved cysteine through the conserved F or W. The order of the fields is J gene, V gene, clone size, D gene, CDR3 length, CDR3 DNA, CDR3 protein. D genes are given only for firm matches. Rows may omit the clone size; those that give it use once, few, many or a size class.

TRBJ1-3,TRBV18,-,-,17,TGTGCCAGCTCCATGAGGGCAGCTGAAACCTCTGGAAACACCATATATTTT,CASSMRAAETSGNTIYF
TRBJ2-7,TRBV7-2,many,-,15,TGTGCCAGCAGCCCTAGCTCCGGGACCCTCTACGAGCAGTACTTC,CASSPSSGTLYEQYF
TRBJ2-5,TRBV12-3/TRBV12-4,many,-,13,TGTGCCAGCACTGTAATGGGGGAAGAGACCCAGTACTTC,CASTVMGEETQYF
TRBJ2-3,TRBV30,many,TRBD1,15,TGTGCCTGGAGTTTAACAGGGGGCGGCACAGATACGCAGTATTTT,CAWSLTGGGTDTQYF
TRBJ1-6,TRBV30,-,-,12,TGTGCCTGGAGACAGGATAATTCACCCCTCCACTTT,CAWRQDNSPLHF
TRBJ1-1,TRBV27,many,-,13,TGTGCCACCTTTGGTGGTGGGGACACTGAAGCTTTCTTT,CATFGGGDTEAFF
TRBJ2-1,TRBV6-1,-,TRBD2,14,TGTGCCAGCATGAAGCCGGGAGGGTACAATGAGCAGTTCTTC,CASMKPGGYNEQFF
TRBJ2-3,TRBV4-1,many,TRBD2,15,TGCGCCAGCAGCCAAGCTAGCGGGAGCACAGATACGCAGTATTTT,CASSQASGSTDTQYF
TRBJ1-5,TRBV19,many,-,15,TGTGCCAGTAGTCTACAGGGTCAAGGCAATCAGCCCCAGCATTTT,CASSLQGQGNQPQHF
TRBJ2-7,TRBV12-2,many,-,15,TGTGCAAGTCGCTCCGACCGGGGAGGGAGGTACGAGCAGTACTTC,CASRSDRGGRYEQYF
TRBJ2-1,TRBV11-2,many,-,16,TGTGCCAGCAGCGGGACCAGAGCGGCATCCTACAATGAGCAGTTCTTC,CASSGTRAASYNEQFF
TRBJ1-6,TRBV20-1,many,-,14,TGCAGTGCTAGAGATATGCAGGGCGGTTCACCCCTCCACTTT,CSARDMQGGSPLHF
TRBJ2-3,TRBV20-1,many,TRBD2,14,TGCAGTGCTAAAATAACTAGCGGGAGAGGGGCGCAGTATTTT,CSAKITSGRGAQYF
TRBJ2-7,TRBV7-6,many,TRBD1,19,TGTGCCAGCAGCCCCGGGACAGGGGGCGGCAGCGGGAGCTCCTACGAGCAGTACTTC,CASSPGTGGGSGSSYEQYF
TRBJ2-3,TRBV5-1,once,-,14,TGCGCCAGCAGCTCCGGACTTTACACAGATACGCAGTATTTT,CASSSGLYTDTQYF
TRBJ1-1,TRBV11-2,few,-,14,TGTGCCAGCAGCTTCTCCTTGGGGAACACTGAAGCTTTCTTT,CASSFSLGNTEAFF
TRBJ1-5,TRBV18,many,-,12,TGTGCCAGCTCACCTGACAATCAGCCCCAGCATTTT,CASSPDNQPQHF
TRBJ2-1,TRBV9,many,-,14,TGTGCCAGCAGCGTAGCTGGCGTATCCAATGAGCAGTTCTTC,CASSVAGVSNEQFF
TRBJ1-2,TRBV11-2,many,-,14,TGTGCCAGCAGCTTAGATTTAGGGAACTATGGCTACACCTTC,CASSLDLGNYGYTF
TRBJ2-7,TRBV29-1,many,-,16,TGCAGCGTTGAAGAAGTGACGGGGCCCCTTTCCTACGAGCAGTACTTC,CSVEEVTGPLSYEQYF
TRBJ1-2,TRBV24-1,many,TRBD1,19,TGTGCCACCAGTGACCCCGGACAGGGTGGTGCTAGTCTGGACTATGGCTACACCTTC,CATSDPGQGGASLDYGYTF
TRBJ2-3,TRBV7-9,many,-,15,TGTGCCAGCAGCTTAAGAAGACACGGGACAGATACGCAGTATTTT,CASSLRRHGTDTQYF
TRBJ2-7,TRBV10-1,-,TRBD1,14,TGCGCCAGGATGGGGACAGGGGAAACCTACGAGCAGTACTTC,CARMGTGETYEQYF
TRBJ2-1,TRBV11-2,many,TRBD1,16,TGTGCCAGCAGCTCCTCAGACAGGGTTCCTTACAATGAGCAGTTCTTC,CASSSSDRVPYNEQFF
TRBJ1-5,TRBV19,-,TRBD1,15,TGTGCCAGCCGCACAGGGGCGGCGGGCAATCAGCCCCAGCATTTT,CASRTGAAGNQPQHF
TRBJ2-7,TRBV20-1,many,-,14,TGCAGTGCTAGAGGCTCCGCAGGGGCCTACGAGCAGTACTTC,CSARGSAGAYEQYF
TRBJ1-1,TRBV2,many,-,12,TGTGCCAGCATCGCAGAGGAGGCTGAAGCTTTCTTT,CASIAEEAEAFF
TRBJ2-2,TRBV3-1,many,-,14,TGTGCCAGCAGCCAACAGGGAACGACCGGGGAGCTGTTTTTT,CASSQQGTTGELFF
TRBJ2-1,TRBV4-3,-,TRBD2,16,TGCGCCAGCAGCCAGGCTACTAGCGGGAGGCTGAATGAGCAGTTCTTC,CASSQATSGRLNEQFF
TRBJ2-1,TRBV29-1,-,-,12,TGCAGCGTTGACAAACTTAACAATGAGCAGTTCTTC,CSVDKLNNEQFF